The 4 T cell receptor beta chains presented below share a single source sample, sequenced in a study of T cell changes during pregnancy in multiple sclerosis. TCRdb's table, derived via immunoSEQ multiplex PCR, lists solely in-frame clones and lacks some. Of some 40,000 clones in the sample, 80% to 95% are singletons; the top ten hold 0.37%. The specimen was CD4+ T cells from peripheral blood mononuclear cells, collected in the third trimester of pregnancy. The receptors shown here come from a female donor in good health, enrolled as a control in a pregnancy study.

The V and J genes are TRBV21-1 and TRBJ2-1; the D segment call TRBD2 is taken from the table without a DNA check. TRBV21-1 is recorded as a pseudogene. The CDR3 contains 21 residues. In nucleotides, the CDR3 is TGTGCCAGCAGCAAAGAGATAGGACTAGCGGAAACCCGTTGCTCCTACAATGAGCAGTTCTTC. Residues: CASSKEIGLAETRCSYNEQFF.

The chain recombines TRBV12-5 with TRBJ2-3, with no clear D. V dropped 0 bases and J dropped 2 bases, with 15 bases sitting between them. CDR1 is LGHNT, CDR2 FRNRAP, per germline. CDR3 length: 17 amino acids. The CDR3 sequence: CASGLVGMGSFTDTQYF. The CDR3, as DNA: TGTGCTAGTGGTTTGGTCGGTATGGGCAGCTTCACAGATACGCAGTATTTT.

This clone was seen once. Here the CDR3 DNA reads TGTGCCAGCAGCCTAAATGGAGGCTTCTATGGCTACACCTTC. This gives the protein CASSLNGGFYGYTF. The chain couples TRBV6-5 to TRBJ1-2; D gene ambiguous. CDR3 size: 14 residues. Between the trimmed V and J ends, which lost 6 bases and 4 bases, there was a span of 15 bases. Germline values: CDR1 MNHEY, CDR2 SVGAGI.

This sequence joins TRBV7-9 and TRBJ1-1; D unclear. The CDR3 has 13 amino acids. Germline V lookup: CDR1 SEHNR, CDR2 FQNEAQ (reference sequence). V was pared by 2 bases and J by 11 bases, with 15 bases between. The CDR3 region has the DNA TGTGCCAGCAGCTTATTATTCAACACGCATGCTTTCTTT. Translating gives CASSLLFNTHAFF.